This T cell receptor (beta chain) was identified in a study of cytomegalovirus exposure and HLA in healthy donors. Overall study results and limits: TCR beta V- and J-gene trimming, according to a later analysis, was linked to a missense DCLRE1C variant. Highly shared variants forming one cluster were likely a sequencing artifact.

Among the donors, all were healthy bone marrow donors. Vbeta (60) and Jbeta (13) primers were used in the PCR. The method was immunoSEQ multiplex PCR; TCRdb's version includes in-frame clones alone and lacks a portion of them. This table has roughly 160,000 clones, approximately 78% appearing once. With 2 bases removed from V and 1 base from J, the gap between germline ends came to 15 bases. This CDR3 region has 16 residues. Germline V gives CDR1 MNHEY, CDR2 SMNVEV (reference sequence). Regarding this clone: Its target is unknown.

The clonotype originates from a male donor in good health and CMV-seronegative. The sample taken for sequencing was PBMCs. This chain connects TRBV27 to TRBJ2-7; a possible D gene is TRBD1 (5 bases). The CDR3 DNA is TGTGCCAGCAGTTTAGTGACCCCAGGGATTTCCTACGAGCAGTACTTC. It encodes CASSLVTPGISYEQYF.